This TCR beta chain was identified in a study of T cells in Graves' hyperthyroidism and ophthalmopathy. Fresh peripheral blood, approximately 10 ml, yielded the PBMCs. The CDR3 loop spans 11 amino acids. The V and J ends lost 10 bases and 3 bases respectively, with 7 bases between them. The V gene's germline CDR1 is MNHNS and CDR2 SASEGT. RNA transcripts yielded amplified TCR beta CDR3 regions. First-round RT-PCR with HTBI primers amplified the TCR CDR3 region. A single record per CDR3 protein comes from TCRdb applying MiXCR to the multiplex PCR reads. The sample records approximately 490,000 distinct CDR3 sequences, approximately 23% being singletons.

This receptor was obtained from a woman in her 70s with Graves' ophthalmopathy. The specimen sequenced was blood. The rearrangement joins TRBV6-1 to TRBJ1-3, with D uncertain. CDR3 amino acids: CATRFGNTIYF. CDR3 DNA sequence: TGTGCCACCCGATTTGGAAACACCATATATTTT.